This T cell receptor beta chain was recovered during a study of blood T cell repertoires in COVID-19 (TCRdb year 2020). Study-wide context: Samples covering the acute and convalescent phases of COVID-19 were provided by collaborators in the United States, Italy and Spain. Where HLA class I and class II types were available, the types were taken from metadata supplied by the sample provider, not from assay-based typing. The prospective study material was composed of cDNA or gDNA derived from T cells, B-cell-depleted T cells, or PBMCs. Samples were obtained from the ongoing ImmuneRACE study (first 160 participants) and from about 1,300 subjects provided by 6 global collaborators. Sample metadata almost always included a de-identified subject ID, COVID-19 status, age in years and sex. The dataset comprised deeply sampled blood TCRbeta repertoires from subjects exposed to, actively infected with, or recovered from COVID-19. The repertoires were made available in a free public database intended to serve as a resource for research on the immune response to SARS-CoV-2.

From the cysteine through the phenylalanine, the CDR3 covers 14 amino acids. Only the CDR3 DNA stays, 42 bases, in frame from base 1. From a lookup of the germline V gene, CDR1 and CDR2 are MDHEN and SYDVKM. The trim is 7 bases for V and 0 bases for J, with a gap of 10 bases between the germline ends. At one collaborating source in Seattle, patients were enrolled during active infection and were followed longitudinally through the course of disease. Collaborating institutions collected whole blood in K2EDTA tubes following their own protocols. For TCRbeta analysis, collaborators shipped samples as frozen whole blood, isolated PBMCs, or DNA extracted from either of those sample types. Broad study findings and their caveats: Clinical and demographic metadata were provided uncurated, with the amount varying by source and participant.

The immunoSEQ Assay, a bias-controlled multiplex PCR, was used to amplify TCRbeta CDR3 regions from genomic DNA. The published analysis was carried out like this. Within the assay, amplification of reference gene primers was used to estimate how many nucleated cells each sample contained. To quantify the absolute abundance of each unique TCRbeta CDR3 rearrangement, sequence reads were collapsed and filtered. For each sample, productive Simpson clonality was calculated as the square root of Simpson's diversity index over productive rearrangements. The source is immuneACCESS, and TCRdb retained only in-frame sequences with V and J called. Part of the clones is not carried over; for the studies checked, unresolved V genes explain less than half of this, and the remainder is unexplained. V, J and clone size are taken as reported in that table, and D and trimming were inferred from the DNA itself. Present in this sample are under 450,000 clones, 70% to 90% of which were seen just once. The ten largest clonotypes hold 1.5% to 1.8% of the sample.

Notes on this clone: Its target antigen remains unknown. The sample holds no much larger clone one base away, and base qualities are not on file.

Sequencing was performed on peripheral blood. This sequence uses TRBV28 and TRBJ1-5; the D gene is possibly TRBD1, with 6 bases matching. This receptor was obtained from a woman between 35 and 50 years old with COVID-19, enrolled during active disease. The CDR3 has the sequence CASNRDTSNQPQHF. The DNA sequence reads TGTGCCAGCAATCGGGACACTAGCAATCAGCCCCAGCATTTT.